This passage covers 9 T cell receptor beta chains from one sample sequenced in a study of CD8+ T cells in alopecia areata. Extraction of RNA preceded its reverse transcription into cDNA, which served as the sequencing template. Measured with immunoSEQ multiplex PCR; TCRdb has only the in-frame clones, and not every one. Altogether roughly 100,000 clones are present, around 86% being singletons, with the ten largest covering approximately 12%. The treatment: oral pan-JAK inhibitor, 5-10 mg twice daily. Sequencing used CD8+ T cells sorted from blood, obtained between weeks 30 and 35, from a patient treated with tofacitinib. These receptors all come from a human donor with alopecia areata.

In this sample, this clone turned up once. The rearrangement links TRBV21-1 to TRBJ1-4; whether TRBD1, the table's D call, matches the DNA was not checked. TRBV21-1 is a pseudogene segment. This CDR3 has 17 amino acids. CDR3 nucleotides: TGTGCCAGCAGCAAGGGGACAGGGGGGCTGACTAATGAAAAACTGTTTTTT. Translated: CASSKGTGGLTNEKLFF.

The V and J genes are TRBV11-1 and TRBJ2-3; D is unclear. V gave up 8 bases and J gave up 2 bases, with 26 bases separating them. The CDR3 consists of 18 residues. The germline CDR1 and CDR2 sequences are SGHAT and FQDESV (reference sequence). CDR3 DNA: TGTGCCAGCGAACCTACTTTTCACCCAACCCCAGACACAGATACGCAGTATTTT. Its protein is CASEPTFHPTPDTDTQYF.

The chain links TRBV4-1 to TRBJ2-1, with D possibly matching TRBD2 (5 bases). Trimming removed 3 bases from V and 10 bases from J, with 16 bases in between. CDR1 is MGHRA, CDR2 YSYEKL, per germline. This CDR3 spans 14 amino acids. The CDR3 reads CASSHGLAAMEQFF. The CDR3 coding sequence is TGCGCCAGCAGCCATGGACTTGCTGCAATGGAGCAGTTCTTC.

The CDR3 DNA reads as TGTGCCAGCAGTTTAGGACTAGCGGGGGTTAACAATGAGCAGTTCTTC. It specifies CASSLGLAGVNNEQFF. This sequence joins TRBV27 and TRBJ2-1; 13 bases are a match to TRBD2. The length of the CDR3 is 16 residues. Trimming cost V 2 bases and J 5 bases; bases outside gene matches: 3. Germline V lookup: CDR1 MNHEY, CDR2 SMNVEV (reference sequence).

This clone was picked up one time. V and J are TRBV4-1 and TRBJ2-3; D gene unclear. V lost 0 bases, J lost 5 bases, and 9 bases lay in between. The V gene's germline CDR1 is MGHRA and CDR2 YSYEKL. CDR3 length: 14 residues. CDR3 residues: CASSQELAGDTQYF. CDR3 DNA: TGCGCCAGCAGCCAAGAATTGGCAGGAGATACGCAGTATTTT.

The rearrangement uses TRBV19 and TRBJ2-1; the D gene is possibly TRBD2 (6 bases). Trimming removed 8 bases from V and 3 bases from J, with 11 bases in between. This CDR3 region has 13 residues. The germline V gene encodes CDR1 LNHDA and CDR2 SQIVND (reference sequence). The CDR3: CASAGTGYNEQFF. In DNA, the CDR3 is TGTGCCAGTGCCGGGACTGGCTACAATGAGCAGTTCTTC. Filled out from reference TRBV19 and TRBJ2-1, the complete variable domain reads DGGITQSPKYLFRKEGQNVTLSCEQNLNHDAMYWYRQDPGQGLRLIYYSQIVNDFQKGDIAEGYSVSREKKESFPLTVTSAQKNPTAFYLCASAGTGYNEQFFGPGTRLTVL.

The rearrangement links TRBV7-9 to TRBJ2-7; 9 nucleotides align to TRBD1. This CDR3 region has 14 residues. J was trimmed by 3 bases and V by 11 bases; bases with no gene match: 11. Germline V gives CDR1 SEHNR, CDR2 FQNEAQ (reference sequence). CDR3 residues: CAATPGTGSYEQYF. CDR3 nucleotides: TGTGCCGCTACGCCCGGGACAGGGAGCTACGAGCAGTACTTC.

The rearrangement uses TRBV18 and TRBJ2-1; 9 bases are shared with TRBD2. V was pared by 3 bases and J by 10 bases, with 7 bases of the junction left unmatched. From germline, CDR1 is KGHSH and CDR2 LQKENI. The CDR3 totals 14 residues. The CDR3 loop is CASSPAGGAAEQFF. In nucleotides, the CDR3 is TGTGCCAGCTCACCGGCGGGAGGGGCCGCGGAGCAGTTCTTC.

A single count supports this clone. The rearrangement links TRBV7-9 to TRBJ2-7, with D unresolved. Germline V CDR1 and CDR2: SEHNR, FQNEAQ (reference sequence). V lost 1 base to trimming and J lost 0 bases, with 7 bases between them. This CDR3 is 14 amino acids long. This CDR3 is CASSLGSFSYEQYF. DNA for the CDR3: TGTGCCAGCAGCTTAGGTAGCTTCTCCTACGAGCAGTACTTC.